These 8 T cell receptor beta chains came from one sample sequenced in a study of beta chain features in type 1 diabetes. Every isolated RNA sample was fully reverse transcribed, so sequencing captured expressed TCRB transcripts. Assay used: immunoSEQ multiplex PCR; TCRdb lists only in-frame clones, some missing. The sample lists some 300,000 clones, under 8.5% occurring once. Specimen: central memory CD4+ T cells from blood. The receptor set was obtained from a woman under 30 in good health.

This clone showed up just a few times. The rearrangement uses TRBV18 and TRBJ1-2; 11 bases fit TRBD1. V trimming: 3 bases; J trimming: 6 bases; junction bases outside the gene matches: 3. There are 14 residues in the CDR3. Germline assignment: CDR1 KGHSH and CDR2 LQKENI. DNA of the CDR3: TGTGCCAGCTCACCGGACAGGGGGCTTGATGGCTACACCTTC. Amino acids: CASSPDRGLDGYTF.

This chain uses TRBV2 with TRBJ1-5, with D unresolved. Germline V gene lookup returns CDR1 SNHLY and CDR2 FYNNEI. V shed 3 bases and J shed 0 bases, with 6 bases lying between them. This CDR3 comprises 14 residues. This CDR3 is CASSDRISNQPQHF. CDR3 coding DNA: TGTGCCAGCAGTGACAGGATTAGCAATCAGCCCCAGCATTTT. The full variable domain, its missing parts supplied by reference TRBV2 and TRBJ1-5, is EPEVTQTPSHQVTQMGQEVILRCVPISNHLYFYWYRQILGQKVEFLVSFYNNEISEKSEIFDDQFSVERPDGSNFTLKIRSTKLEDSAMYFCASSDRISNQPQHFGDGTRLSIL.

The chain is built from TRBV29-1 and TRBJ1-1; D is unresolved. Trimming removed 2 bases at V and 4 bases at J, with 14 bases between. In germline, CDR1 is SQVTM, CDR2 ANQGSEA. The CDR3 consists of 14 residues. The DNA of the CDR3 is TGCAGCGTTGAATGGAGGGTGCGAAGCACTGAAGCTTTCTTT. This encodes CSVEWRVRSTEAFF.

This clone was seen only a few times. The rearrangement links TRBV2 to TRBJ2-3; possible D gene TRBD1, 5 bases. With 7 bases removed from V and 5 bases from J, the gap between germline ends came to 13 bases. CDR3 size: 13 residues. Germline loops: CDR1 SNHLY, CDR2 FYNNEI. The CDR3 sequence: CASTRERGDTQYF. The DNA of the CDR3 is TGTGCCAGCACCCGAGAAAGGGGAGATACGCAGTATTTT.

The chain carries TRBV29-1 and TRBJ2-1; 8 nucleotides align to TRBD2. The germline V gene has CDR1 SQVTM and CDR2 ANQGSEA. The CDR3 is 13 amino acids. V lost 3 bases and J lost 6; bases outside the gene matches: 4. CDR3 nucleotide sequence: TGCAGCGTTGAGGCTAGCGGGCCCAATGAGCAGTTCTTC. Protein sequence: CSVEASGPNEQFF.

V and J are TRBV7-3 and TRBJ2-3; D is possibly TRBD1 (6 bases). The CDR3 is 12 residues long. Germline V lookup: CDR1 SGHTA, CDR2 FQGTGA. With 5 bases removed from V and 9 bases from J, the gap between germline ends came to 12 bases. CDR3 nucleotides: TGTGCCAGCAGCCTGGACAGTTCGACGCAGTATTTT. This codes for CASSLDSSTQYF. Combining the CDR3 with reference TRBV7-3 and TRBJ2-3 gives the whole variable domain GAGVSQTPSNKVTEKGKYVELRCDPISGHTALYWYRQSLGQGPEFLIYFQGTGAADDSGLPNDRFFAVRPEGSVSTLKIQRTERGDSAVYLCASSLDSSTQYFGPGTRLTVL.

This clone has just a few counts. V and J are TRBV29-1 and TRBJ2-3; D is uncertain. This CDR3 has 12 residues. Trimming pared 5 bases from V and 0 bases from J, leaving 6 bases between. The germline gives CDR1 SQVTM, CDR2 ANQGSEA. CDR3 residues: CSVRPSTDTQYF. The CDR3 DNA follows: TGCAGCGTTCGCCCCAGCACAGATACGCAGTATTTT.

This clone was seen a few times. One end of the junction fails to match germline, which may point to a read error. The V and J genes are TRBV7-7 and TRBJ2-6; D remains unclear. CDR3 size: 16 residues. CDR1 is SSHAT, CDR2 FNYEAQ, per germline (reference sequence). The DNA for the CDR3 is TGTGCTAGCAGCCTCGGTCGTGGATCTGGGGCCAACGTCCTGACTTTC. This gives the protein CASSLGRGSGANVLTF.